The clone carrying this TCR beta chain was seen ten or more times. This sample is part of a study of post-analysis software for immune sequencing data. About the research overall: Relapsing-remitting, secondary progressive and progressive-relapsing forms of multiple sclerosis all featured among disease courses.

Incorporated into the TCR beta cDNA libraries were unique molecular identifiers, which served to reduce PCR and sequencing biases. MiXCR, applied by TCRdb to the PCR reads, yields one record per CDR3 protein. This sample has roughly 800,000 distinct CDR3 sequences, with roughly 27% found just once. Sequences were obtained from blood. This clonotype originated in a girl under 18 with multiple sclerosis.

The chain's CDR3 is CSVAMPPYEQYF. The CDR3 DNA reads TGCAGCGTTGCGATGCCCCCGTACGAGCAGTACTTC. The chain joins TRBV29-1 to TRBJ2-7, with D uncertain. V shed 4 bases and J shed 4 bases, with 11 bases lying between them. Germline lookup yields CDR1 SQVTM and CDR2 ANQGSEA. This CDR3 contains 12 residues.